Each of the 5 T cell receptor beta chains below was sequenced from the same sample in a study of blood T cell repertoires in COVID-19. This table comes from immunoSEQ multiplex PCR, and its TCRdb copy is limited to in-frame clones, with some not included. Of 210,000 or so clones listed, 80% are singletons. The sequencing sample was made of PBMCs or T cells enriched from blood (not recorded which). The receptors shown here come from a middle-aged woman with acute COVID-19.

This sequence joins TRBV9 and TRBJ1-1, with 7 bases identical to TRBD1. J gave up 9 bases and V 0 bases, and 5 bases lay outside the gene matches. CDR3 length: 13 amino acids. Germline lookup yields CDR1 SGDLS and CDR2 YYNGEE. The chain's CDR3 is CASSVDVGGKAFF. The CDR3 DNA reads as TGTGCCAGCAGCGTAGATGTAGGGGGCAAAGCTTTCTTT.

Comments on this clone: At one of its ends the junction is not consistent with the germline gene, which may arise from a read error. The J gene is TRBJ2-7, the V gene TRBV6-4, with 9 positions matching TRBD2. Germline V gene sequence: CDR1 MRHNA, CDR2 SNTAGT. The CDR3 is made up of 14 amino acids. CDR3 bases: TGTGCCCGCAGTGCCGGACTTGCGGGGGGGGAGCAGTACTTC. Its translation: CARSAGLAGGEQYF.

V usage is TRBV6-2 or TRBV6-3 and J usage is TRBJ2-7; 8 bases align to TRBD2. Germline trimming cut 4 bases from V and 1 base from J; bases unmatched to any gene: 9. The germline V gene encodes CDR1 MNHEY and CDR2 SVGEGT. The CDR3 covers 16 residues. CDR3 residues: CASSSPGLGGSYEQYF. In DNA, the CDR3 is TGTGCCAGCAGTTCCCCGGGACTAGGGGGGTCCTACGAGCAGTACTTC.

The chain couples TRBV7-6 to TRBJ2-5; TRBD1 aligns across 9 bases. CDR3 length equals 17 residues. Trimming cost V 5 bases and J 5 bases; bases outside gene matches: 15. Germline V gene data show CDR1 as SGHVS and CDR2 as FNYEAQ. The CDR3 protein is CASSPRAQGAIEETQYF. DNA for the CDR3: TGTGCCAGCAGCCCCCGGGCACAGGGGGCGATTGAGGAGACCCAGTACTTC.

The chain combines TRBV3-1 (or the pseudogene TRBV3-2) with TRBJ2-1; 12 bases line up with TRBD2. Germline V gene lookup returns CDR1 LGHDT and CDR2 YNNKEL (reference sequence). This CDR3 region has 15 residues. With 9 bases clipped from V and 6 bases from J, the junction kept 9 bases outside the gene matches. In DNA form, the CDR3 reads TGTGCCAGTACCCATCTAGCGGGGGGGCTCAATGAGCAGTTCTTC. It encodes CASTHLAGGLNEQFF.